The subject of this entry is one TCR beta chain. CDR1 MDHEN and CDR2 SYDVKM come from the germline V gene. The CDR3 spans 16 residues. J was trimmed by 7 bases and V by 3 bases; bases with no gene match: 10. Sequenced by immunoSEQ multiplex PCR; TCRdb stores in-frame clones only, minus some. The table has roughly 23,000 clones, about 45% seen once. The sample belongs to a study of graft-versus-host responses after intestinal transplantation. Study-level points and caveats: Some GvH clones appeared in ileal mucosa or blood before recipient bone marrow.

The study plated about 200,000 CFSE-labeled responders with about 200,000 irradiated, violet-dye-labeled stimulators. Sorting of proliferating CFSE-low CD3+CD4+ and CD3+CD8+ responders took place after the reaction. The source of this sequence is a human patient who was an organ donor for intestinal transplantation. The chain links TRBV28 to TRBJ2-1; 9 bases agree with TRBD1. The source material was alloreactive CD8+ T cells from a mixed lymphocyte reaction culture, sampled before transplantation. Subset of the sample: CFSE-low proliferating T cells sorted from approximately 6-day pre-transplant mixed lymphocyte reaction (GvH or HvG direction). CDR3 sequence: CASSFSGTGSGNEQFF. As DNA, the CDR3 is TGTGCCAGCAGTTTCTCCGGGACAGGGTCGGGAAATGAGCAGTTCTTC.